These T cell receptor beta chains were read from a single sample in a study of blood T cell repertoires in COVID-19. Produced via immunoSEQ multiplex PCR; TCRdb's table is partial and in-frame only. This table holds about 160,000 clones, 65% to 90% found once. Sequencing used peripheral blood. The receptor source for this set is a woman between 40 and 55 years old with COVID-19, enrolled during active disease. CDR3s include the opening cysteine and the closing phenylalanine or tryptophan. Fields, in order: J gene, V gene, CDR3 protein.

J gene: TRBJ1-5; V gene: TRBV2; CDR3 protein: CASSGQGYGLGPQHF
J gene: TRBJ2-5; V gene: TRBV29-1; CDR3 protein: CSVEELAGVGVETQYF
J gene: TRBJ2-3; V gene: TRBV19; CDR3 protein: CASSNPGGAGGPHTQYF
J gene: TRBJ2-1; V gene: TRBV28; CDR3 protein: CASSLWGTGYNEQFF
J gene: TRBJ1-3; V gene: TRBV11-2; CDR3 protein: CASSQTFSGNTIYF
J gene: TRBJ2-4; V gene: TRBV5-4; CDR3 protein: CASSPSGAGGAGIQYF
J gene: TRBJ2-5; V gene: TRBV3-1/TRBV3-2; CDR3 protein: CASSQVGTGITQYF
J gene: TRBJ1-5; V gene: TRBV19; CDR3 protein: CASSIPNQPQHF
J gene: TRBJ2-1; V gene: TRBV14; CDR3 protein: CASSPNRGGGTSGRGYNEQFF
J gene: TRBJ1-5; V gene: TRBV2; CDR3 protein: CASRGGGQNNQPQHF
J gene: TRBJ1-2; V gene: TRBV9; CDR3 protein: CASSGGTAANYGYTF
J gene: TRBJ2-7; V gene: TRBV29-1; CDR3 protein: CSVEAGNSYEQYF
J gene: TRBJ1-1; V gene: TRBV6-6; CDR3 protein: CASTPTGQPDTEAFF
J gene: TRBJ2-5; V gene: TRBV5-5; CDR3 protein: CASSFPSGTQETQYF
J gene: TRBJ1-2; V gene: TRBV3-1/TRBV3-2; CDR3 protein: CASSQGGGIPGYTF
J gene: TRBJ2-1; V gene: TRBV11-2; CDR3 protein: CASSLDRYSFNEQFF
J gene: TRBJ2-1; V gene: TRBV12-3/TRBV12-4; CDR3 protein: CASNHRASGEQFF
J gene: TRBJ2-3; V gene: TRBV28; CDR3 protein: CASSSPTSGDTDTQYF
J gene: TRBJ2-2; V gene: TRBV4-1; CDR3 protein: CASSQEGASGINTGELFF
J gene: TRBJ2-2; V gene: TRBV18; CDR3 protein: CASSQNSVAHTGELFF
J gene: TRBJ2-3; V gene: TRBV29-1; CDR3 protein: CSVDRLAGAPDTQYF
J gene: TRBJ1-2; V gene: TRBV18; CDR3 protein: CASIEGASYGYTF
J gene: TRBJ1-5; V gene: TRBV9; CDR3 protein: CASSVGQSNQPQHF
J gene: TRBJ2-6; V gene: TRBV7-8; CDR3 protein: CASRDLQGTGANVLTF
J gene: TRBJ1-1; V gene: TRBV12-3/TRBV12-4; CDR3 protein: CASSLFGDTEAFF
J gene: TRBJ2-1; V gene: TRBV19; CDR3 protein: CASSIRLAGGGEQFF
J gene: TRBJ1-6; V gene: TRBV5-4; CDR3 protein: CASSQNTNSPLHF
J gene: TRBJ1-4; V gene: TRBV24-1; CDR3 protein: CATSPDGGNEKLFF
J gene: TRBJ1-1; V gene: TRBV19; CDR3 protein: CASSINRVNTEAFF
J gene: TRBJ2-1; V gene: TRBV7-9; CDR3 protein: CASSLGRASYNEQFF
J gene: TRBJ2-1; V gene: TRBV5-8; CDR3 protein: CASSPIQRGAGNEQFF
J gene: TRBJ2-4; V gene: TRBV28; CDR3 protein: CASSTPISGRGVAAKNIQYF
J gene: TRBJ1-2; V gene: TRBV5-4; CDR3 protein: CASSPTGGLGYGYTF
J gene: TRBJ2-5; V gene: TRBV9; CDR3 protein: CASSREAARETQYF
J gene: TRBJ1-1; V gene: TRBV4-1; CDR3 protein: CASSQDLSRVNTEAFF
J gene: TRBJ1-2; V gene: TRBV9; CDR3 protein: CASSPFAGESAGYTF
J gene: TRBJ1-2; V gene: TRBV3-1/TRBV3-2; CDR3 protein: CASSQENRAYGYTF
J gene: TRBJ1-2; V gene: TRBV30; CDR3 protein: CAWSRSATNYGYTF
J gene: TRBJ1-1; V gene: TRBV7-3; CDR3 protein: CASSFIKGENTEAFF
J gene: TRBJ2-4; V gene: TRBV10-3; CDR3 protein: CAISEGDRGQNIQYF
J gene: TRBJ1-1; V gene: TRBV12-3/TRBV12-4; CDR3 protein: CASSFVMNTEAFF
J gene: TRBJ2-3; V gene: TRBV5-1; CDR3 protein: CASSFSSVADTQYF
J gene: TRBJ2-2; V gene: TRBV6-5; CDR3 protein: CASRGTSGLSGELFF
J gene: TRBJ2-4; V gene: TRBV7-2; CDR3 protein: CASSSRAGENIQYF
J gene: TRBJ2-1; V gene: TRBV7-6; CDR3 protein: CASSLDDRPHEQFF
J gene: TRBJ1-5; V gene: TRBV27; CDR3 protein: CASRPTGAGQPQHF
J gene: TRBJ1-5; V gene: TRBV19; CDR3 protein: CASSSDSYSNQPQHF
J gene: TRBJ2-2; V gene: TRBV7-2; CDR3 protein: CASSLLAGGLGELFF
J gene: TRBJ2-2; V gene: TRBV7-9; CDR3 protein: CASSNQGTLATGELFF
J gene: TRBJ2-5; V gene: TRBV20-1; CDR3 protein: CSAQRGETQYF
J gene: TRBJ1-1; V gene: TRBV9; CDR3 protein: CASSTSYTGHTEAFF
J gene: TRBJ1-2; V gene: TRBV6-6; CDR3 protein: CASRDWDTVLSGYTF
J gene: TRBJ2-1; V gene: TRBV7-6; CDR3 protein: CASSYRTSGGSYNEQFF
J gene: TRBJ2-1; V gene: TRBV7-2; CDR3 protein: CASSLGLVSGQFF
J gene: TRBJ2-1; V gene: TRBV6-6; CDR3 protein: CASSTPGQGSYNEQFF
J gene: TRBJ1-1; V gene: TRBV7-9; CDR3 protein: CASSPAGQGGGNTEAFF
J gene: TRBJ2-3; V gene: TRBV28; CDR3 protein: CASSPGLAGRGGTDTQYF
J gene: TRBJ1-4; V gene: TRBV3-1/TRBV3-2; CDR3 protein: CASRPQGRGEKLFF
J gene: TRBJ2-1; V gene: TRBV15; CDR3 protein: CATSSSGNEQFF